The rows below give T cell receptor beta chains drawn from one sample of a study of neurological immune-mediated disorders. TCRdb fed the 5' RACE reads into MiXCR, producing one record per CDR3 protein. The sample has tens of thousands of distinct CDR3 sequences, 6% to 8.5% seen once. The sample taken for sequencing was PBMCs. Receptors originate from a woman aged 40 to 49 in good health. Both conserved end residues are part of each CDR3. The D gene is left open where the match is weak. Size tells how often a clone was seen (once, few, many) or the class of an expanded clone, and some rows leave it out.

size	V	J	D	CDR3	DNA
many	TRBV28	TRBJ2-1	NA	CASSPPGGGFEQFF	TGTGCCAGCAGCCCCCCCGGTGGGGGATTTGAGCAGTTCTTC
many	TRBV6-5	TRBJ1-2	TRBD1	CASRRDGTVYGYTF	TGTGCCAGCAGAAGAGACGGGACAGTTTATGGCTACACCTTC
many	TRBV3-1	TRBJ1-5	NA	CASSQDITANQPQHF	TGTGCCAGCAGCCAAGATATAACAGCCAATCAGCCCCAGCATTTT
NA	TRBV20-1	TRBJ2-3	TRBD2	CSAREGRELPQADTQYF	TGCAGTGCTAGAGAGGGGCGGGAGCTCCCTCAGGCAGATACGCAGTATTTT
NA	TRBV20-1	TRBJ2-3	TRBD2	CSAIGAGALTDTQYF	TGCAGTGCTATTGGAGCGGGGGCCCTCACAGATACGCAGTATTTT
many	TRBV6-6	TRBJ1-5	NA	CASSSRGVQPQHF	TGTGCCAGCAGTTCCAGGGGTGTACAGCCCCAGCATTTT
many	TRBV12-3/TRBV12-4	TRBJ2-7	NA	CASRFVHEQYF	TGTGCCAGCAGGTTCGTCCACGAGCAGTACTTC
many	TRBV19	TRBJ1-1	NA	CASSMSGVMNTEAFF	TGTGCCAGTAGTATGAGTGGCGTTATGAACACTGAAGCTTTCTTT
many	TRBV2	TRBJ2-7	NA	CASSPGTYEQYF	TGTGCCAGCAGTCCCGGGACCTACGAGCAGTACTTC
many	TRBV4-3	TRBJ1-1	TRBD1	CASSQSNTGDRNTEAFF	TGCGCCAGCAGCCAGTCCAATACAGGGGACAGGAACACTGAAGCTTTCTTT
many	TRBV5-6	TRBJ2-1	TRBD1	CASSLGTGIHEQFF	TGTGCCAGCAGCTTGGGGACAGGGATCCATGAGCAGTTCTTC
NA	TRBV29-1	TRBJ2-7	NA	CSVARDQDYEQYF	TGCAGCGTTGCGCGGGACCAAGACTACGAGCAGTACTTC
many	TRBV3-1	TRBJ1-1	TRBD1	CASSPLQGTEAFF	TGTGCCAGCAGCCCGTTACAGGGGACTGAAGCTTTCTTT
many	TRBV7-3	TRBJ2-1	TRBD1	CASSSLEGAWSNEQFF	TGTGCCAGCAGCTCGCTAGAGGGGGCCTGGAGTAATGAGCAGTTCTTC
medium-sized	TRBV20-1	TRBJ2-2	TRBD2	CSARVNQRGNTGELFF	TGCAGTGCTAGAGTCAACCAGCGGGGGAACACCGGGGAGCTGTTTTTT
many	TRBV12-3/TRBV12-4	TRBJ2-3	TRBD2	CASSSSSGRTYTQYF	TGTGCCAGCAGTTCCTCTAGCGGGAGGACATATACGCAGTATTTT
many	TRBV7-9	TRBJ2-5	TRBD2	CASSPRSSGKETQYF	TGTGCCAGCAGCCCTCGTAGTAGCGGGAAAGAGACCCAGTACTTC
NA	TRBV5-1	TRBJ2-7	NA	CASSSLDEQYF	TGCGCCAGCAGTTCCCTAGACGAGCAGTACTTC
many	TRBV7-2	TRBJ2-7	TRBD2	CASSPVAGVYHEQYF	TGTGCCAGCAGCCCGGTAGCGGGAGTTTACCACGAGCAGTACTTC
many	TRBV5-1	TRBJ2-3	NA	CASSRTAGFTDTQYF	TGCGCCAGCAGTAGGACAGCGGGTTTCACAGATACGCAGTATTTT
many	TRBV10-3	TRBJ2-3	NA	CAITQGGGGADTQYF	TGTGCCATCACCCAGGGGGGTGGAGGCGCTGATACGCAGTATTTT
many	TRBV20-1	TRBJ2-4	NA	CSARGGAVAKNIQYF	TGCAGTGCTAGAGGGGGGGCAGTAGCCAAAAACATTCAGTACTTC
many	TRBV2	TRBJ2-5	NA	CASSVENGQETQYF	TGTGCCAGCAGTGTAGAGAACGGGCAAGAGACCCAGTACTTC
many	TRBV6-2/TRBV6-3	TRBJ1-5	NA	CASSYTSGTYNQPQHF	TGTGCCAGCAGTTACACCTCCGGGACCTACAATCAGCCCCAGCATTTT
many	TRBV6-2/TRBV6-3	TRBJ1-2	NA	CASSYSKIRAGDYGYTF	TGTGCCAGCAGTTACTCGAAGATTAGGGCAGGGGACTATGGCTACACCTTC
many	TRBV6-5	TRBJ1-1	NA	CASSYSLGTEAFF	TGTGCCAGCAGTTACTCATTGGGCACTGAAGCTTTCTTT
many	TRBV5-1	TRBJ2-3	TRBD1	CASSPDRADTQYF	TGCGCCAGCAGCCCGGACAGGGCAGATACGCAGTATTTT
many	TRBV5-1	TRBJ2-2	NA	CASSSPRTTSSGELFF	TGCGCCAGCAGCTCGCCAAGGACTACTTCAAGCGGGGAGCTGTTTTTT
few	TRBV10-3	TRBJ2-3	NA	CAISDSTDTQYF	TGTGCCATCAGCGACTCCACAGATACGCAGTATTTT
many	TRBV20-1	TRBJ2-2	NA	CSAREQINTGELFF	TGCAGTGCTAGAGAACAGATTAACACCGGGGAGCTGTTTTTT
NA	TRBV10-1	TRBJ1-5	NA	CASSESGYGQPQHF	TGCGCCAGCAGTGAGTCGGGATATGGTCAGCCCCAGCATTTT
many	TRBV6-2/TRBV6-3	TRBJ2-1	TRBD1	CASSSVGQGPNEQFF	TGTGCCAGCAGTTCCGTCGGACAGGGGCCCAATGAGCAGTTCTTC
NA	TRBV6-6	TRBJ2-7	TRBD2	CASSGLAGPTDEQSF	TGTGCCAGCAGTGGACTAGCGGGGCCTACCGACGAGCAGTCCTTC
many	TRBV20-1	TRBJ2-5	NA	CSAVQETQYF	TGCAGTGCTGTACAAGAGACCCAGTACTTC
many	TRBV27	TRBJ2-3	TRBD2	CASTPGGGGRNTQYF	TGTGCCAGCACCCCCGGCGGGGGGGGCCGTAATACGCAGTATTTT
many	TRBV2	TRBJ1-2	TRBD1	CASSLQQRGLGGYTF	TGTGCCAGCAGCTTGCAACAAAGGGGGCTGGGGGGCTACACCTTC
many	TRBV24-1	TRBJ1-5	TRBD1	CATSDGRGHQPQHF	TGTGCCACCAGTGATGGGAGGGGGCATCAGCCCCAGCATTTT
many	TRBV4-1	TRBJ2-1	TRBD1	CASSTTTGDRNEQFF	TGCGCCAGCAGCACTACGACAGGGGATCGCAATGAGCAGTTCTTC
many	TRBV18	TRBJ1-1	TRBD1	CASSETGGAVTEAFF	TGTGCCAGCTCAGAGACAGGGGGCGCGGTCACTGAAGCTTTCTTT
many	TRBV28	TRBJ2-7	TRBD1	CASSLQTTGGIYEQYF	TGTGCCAGCAGCCTCCAAACAACAGGGGGGATATACGAGCAGTACTTC
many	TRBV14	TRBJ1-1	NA	CASSQEPAEAFF	TGTGCCAGCAGCCAAGAACCGGCCGAAGCTTTCTTT
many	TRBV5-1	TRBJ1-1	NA	CASSSGGQRTEAFF	TGCGCCAGCAGCTCGGGGGGCCAACGCACTGAAGCTTTCTTT
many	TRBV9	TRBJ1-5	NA	CASSVGGDPWPQHF	TGTGCCAGCAGCGTAGGGGGGGATCCCTGGCCCCAGCATTTT
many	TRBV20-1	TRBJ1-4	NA	CSASSGEKLFF	TGCAGTGCTAGCTCCGGTGAAAAACTGTTTTTT
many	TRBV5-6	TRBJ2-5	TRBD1	CASSLYQTGTKQETQYF	TGTGCCAGCAGCTTGTACCAGACAGGGACAAAACAAGAGACCCAGTACTTC
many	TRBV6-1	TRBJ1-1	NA	CASSGYRDTEAFF	TGTGCCAGCAGTGGATACCGTGACACTGAAGCTTTCTTT
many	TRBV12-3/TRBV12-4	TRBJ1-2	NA	CASSLGQGMGGYTF	TGTGCCAGCAGTTTAGGGCAGGGGATGGGTGGCTACACCTTC
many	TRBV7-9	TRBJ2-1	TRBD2	CASSLALAGNNEQFF	TGTGCCAGCAGCTTAGCACTAGCGGGGAACAATGAGCAGTTCTTC
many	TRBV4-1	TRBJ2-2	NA	CASSQGITGELFF	TGCGCCAGCAGCCAAGGGATTACCGGGGAGCTGTTTTTT
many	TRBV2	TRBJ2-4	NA	CASRDRLGRNIQYF	TGTGCCAGCAGGGACCGACTAGGGAGGAACATTCAGTACTTC
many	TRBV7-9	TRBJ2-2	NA	CASPGTKNTGELFF	TGTGCCAGCCCTGGGACCAAGAACACCGGGGAGCTGTTTTTT
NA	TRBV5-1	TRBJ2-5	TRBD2	CASSLSLAGGAETQYF	TGCGCCAGCAGCTTGTCTCTAGCGGGAGGTGCGGAGACCCAGTACTTC
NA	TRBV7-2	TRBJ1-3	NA	CASSQAGRNNIYF	TGTGCCAGCAGCCAAGCGGGGAGAAACAACATATATTTT
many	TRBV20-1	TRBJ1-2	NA	CSARGRGANYGYTF	TGCAGTGCTAGGGGGAGGGGCGCAAACTATGGCTACACCTTC